The present T cell receptor (beta chain) was sequenced within a study of cytomegalovirus exposure and HLA in healthy donors. Study-wide results and limits: Presence/absence analyses took donor sequencing depth as roughly uniform. In a later analysis, CMV-associated beta chains were mostly HLA-associated, it appeared. Several of the most significant clusters appeared, in a later analysis, to be linked to common viral pathogens. 164 TCR beta chains were listed as cytomegalovirus-associated.

The CDR3 contains 13 residues. Looked up from germline, CDR1 is MNHEY and CDR2 is SVGAGI. Trimming removed 4 bases from V and 2 bases from J, with 8 bases in between. In the case of this clone: Its antigen is not known.

The PCR was carried out with 60 Vbeta primers and 13 Jbeta primers. TCRdb's copy holds only in-frame clones and misses some; the assay was immunoSEQ multiplex PCR. The data contain 200,000 to 250,000 clones, 75% to 80% of them seen just once; the ten biggest clones take up around 1.8%. The TCR was taken from a young man in good health and CMV-seronegative. The V and J genes are TRBV6-5 and TRBJ2-5; tentative D call: TRBD1 (5 bases). The sample was PBMCs. CDR3 sequence (DNA): TGTGCCAGCAGTTCAGACAGTCAAGAGACCCAGTACTTC. Amino acid sequence: CASSSDSQETQYF.